A selection of T cell receptor beta chains follows, all from one sample in a study of blood T cells in healthy people across ages. TCRdb fed the 5' RACE reads into MiXCR, producing one record per CDR3 protein. This sample has almost 1 million distinct CDR3 sequences, with around 54% found just once. Material: blood. Receptors originate from a woman aged 60-75 years in good health. CDR3s include the opening cysteine and the closing phenylalanine or tryptophan. D genes are given only for firm matches. Clone size is stated in some rows and not others, as once, few, many or a class when expanded.

v_gene	d_gene	abundance	j_gene	CDR3aa	CDR3nt
TRBV13	TRBD2	NA	TRBJ2-7	CASSLSGGGTLTYEQYF	TGTGCCAGCAGCTTATCCGGGGGAGGGACCCTAACCTACGAGCAGTACTTC
TRBV6-2/TRBV6-3	NA	NA	TRBJ2-1	CASRSLRGWDEQFF	TGTGCCAGCAGGTCTTTGCGGGGTTGGGATGAGCAGTTCTTC
TRBV27	TRBD2	NA	TRBJ2-1	CASSLALAGFGDEQFF	TGTGCCAGCAGTTTAGCTCTAGCGGGGTTCGGTGATGAGCAGTTCTTC
TRBV12-3/TRBV12-4	TRBD1	few	TRBJ1-5	CASSSADRENQPQHF	TGTGCCAGCAGTTCTGCGGACAGGGAAAATCAGCCCCAGCATTTT
TRBV4-1	TRBD2	few	TRBJ2-1	CASSQELAELYNEQFF	TGCGCCAGCAGCCAAGAGCTAGCGGAACTCTACAATGAGCAGTTCTTC
TRBV11-2	NA	NA	TRBJ2-7	CASSGRGHRSYEQYF	TGTGCCAGCAGTGGACGCGGACACCGTTCATACGAGCAGTACTTC
TRBV7-2	TRBD2	NA	TRBJ2-4	CASSLLAGIAKNIQYF	TGTGCCAGCAGCCTCCTAGCGGGAATAGCCAAAAACATTCAGTACTTC
TRBV28	NA	NA	TRBJ1-6	CASSLPQGGPSPLHF	TGTGCCAGCAGTTTGCCGCAGGGAGGGCCTTCACCCCTCCACTTT
TRBV4-3	TRBD2	few	TRBJ2-7	CASSQVASGGYEQYF	TGCGCCAGCAGCCAAGTGGCTAGCGGGGGCTACGAGCAGTACTTC
TRBV29-1	TRBD1	few	TRBJ1-1	CSVGNRGGTEAFF	TGCAGCGTTGGCAACAGGGGAGGCACTGAAGCTTTCTTT
TRBV7-9	NA	NA	TRBJ1-2	CASSKRDESANYGYTF	TGTGCCAGCAGCAAAAGGGACGAATCAGCTAACTATGGCTACACCTTC
TRBV7-2	NA	few	TRBJ1-2	CASSLVRGDGYTF	TGTGCCAGCAGCTTAGTCCGCGGAGATGGCTACACCTTC
TRBV5-6	TRBD1	NA	TRBJ1-2	CASSTDREYYGYTF	TGTGCCAGCAGCACCGACAGGGAATACTATGGCTACACCTTC
TRBV20-1	NA	few	TRBJ2-7	CSVEVTGNSYEQYF	TGCAGTGTCGAGGTTACAGGCAACTCCTACGAGCAGTACTTC
TRBV12-3/TRBV12-4	NA	NA	TRBJ2-3	CASGNAGLTDTQYF	TGTGCCAGCGGGAACGCGGGTTTAACAGATACGCAGTATTTT
TRBV3-1	NA	NA	TRBJ1-2	CASSPMGSYYGYTF	TGTGCCAGCAGTCCGATGGGTTCTTACTATGGCTACACCTTC
TRBV20-1	TRBD2	NA	TRBJ2-7	CSTSRAGRTSGRSYEQYF	TGCAGTACTAGTAGAGCAGGGAGAACTAGCGGGAGGAGCTACGAGCAGTACTTC
TRBV28	TRBD2	NA	TRBJ2-1	CASSTGTSGRPGEQFF	TGTGCCAGCAGTACCGGGACTAGCGGGAGGCCGGGTGAGCAGTTCTTC
TRBV28	NA	NA	TRBJ2-7	CASTLKGSGLNEQYF	TGTGCCAGCACGCTCAAGGGGTCGGGCTTAAACGAGCAGTACTTC
TRBV12-3/TRBV12-4	TRBD2	NA	TRBJ2-3	CASRRLAATDTQYF	TGTGCCAGCAGGAGACTAGCGGCCACAGATACGCAGTATTTT
TRBV7-9	TRBD2	NA	TRBJ2-1	CASSLREVLFF	TGTGCCAGCAGCTTACGGGAGGTGCTGTTCTTC
TRBV20-1	TRBD2	NA	TRBJ2-3	CSATTSGGLTDTQYF	TGCAGTGCTACGACTAGCGGGGGGCTAACAGATACGCAGTATTTT
TRBV20-1	TRBD1	NA	TRBJ2-1	CSADRDRAYNEQFF	TGCAGTGCTGACCGGGACAGGGCCTACAATGAGCAGTTCTTC
TRBV29-1	TRBD2	NA	TRBJ2-7	CSVEKPSDLAGNYEQYF	TGCAGCGTTGAGAAACCCTCCGACCTAGCGGGAAACTACGAGCAGTACTTC
TRBV29-1	TRBD2	many	TRBJ2-7	CSVEDRGGSTYEQYF	TGCAGCGTTGAAGATCGGGGGGGCAGCACCTACGAGCAGTACTTC
TRBV11-2	TRBD1	few	TRBJ1-4	CASSRTDRDNEKLFF	TGTGCCAGCAGCCGGACAGACAGGGATAATGAAAAACTGTTTTTT
TRBV5-6	NA	NA	TRBJ1-1	CASSPPGWGTEAFF	TGTGCCAGCAGCCCCCCAGGGTGGGGCACTGAAGCTTTCTTT
TRBV20-1	NA	NA	TRBJ2-3	CSARVPGGQDTQYF	TGCAGTGCTAGAGTTCCGGGCGGTCAGGATACGCAGTATTTT
TRBV29-1	NA	few	TRBJ2-7	CSVNTGSYEQYF	TGCAGCGTGAACACAGGGAGCTACGAGCAGTACTTC
TRBV20-1	TRBD2	NA	TRBJ2-7	CSLRGPGLAGVGYEQYF	TGCAGCCTCCGAGGGCCGGGACTAGCGGGAGTCGGGTACGAGCAGTACTTC
TRBV7-9	NA	few	TRBJ2-7	CASRRDLTYEQYF	TGTGCCAGCAGACGGGACCTAACCTACGAGCAGTACTTC
TRBV6-6	NA	few	TRBJ2-6	CASSYYRGGGANVLTF	TGTGCCAGCAGTTACTACCGAGGAGGTGGGGCCAACGTCCTGACTTTC
TRBV6-6	TRBD2	NA	TRBJ2-7	CASSYERGGYEQYF	TGTGCCAGCAGTTACGAACGGGGGGGCTACGAGCAGTACTTC
TRBV3-1	NA	many	TRBJ2-3	CASRISGGSDTQYF	TGTGCCAGCAGAATTAGCGGAGGTTCAGATACGCAGTATTTT
TRBV7-3	NA	few	TRBJ2-3	CASSSVSVWGRSGDTQYF	TGTGCCAGCAGCTCAGTGTCCGTTTGGGGGAGGAGCGGAGATACGCAGTATTTT
TRBV18	TRBD2	NA	TRBJ2-3	CASSPRIAGVTDTQYF	TGTGCCAGCTCACCACGCATAGCGGGAGTGACAGATACGCAGTATTTT
TRBV7-9	TRBD2	NA	TRBJ2-1	CASSPGVASGRSSYNEQFF	TGTGCCAGCAGCCCAGGGGTGGCTAGCGGGAGGAGCTCCTACAATGAGCAGTTCTTC
TRBV7-9	NA	NA	TRBJ2-5	CASSLVGGAQETQYF	TGTGCCAGCAGCTTAGTAGGGGGGGCTCAAGAGACCCAGTACTTC
TRBV4-2	NA	NA	TRBJ2-7	CASSQVSVRYEQYF	TGTGCCAGCAGCCAAGTCTCCGTCCGGTACGAGCAGTACTTC
TRBV6-6	TRBD2	many	TRBJ2-7	CASSYSAGGSYEQYF	TGTGCCAGCAGTTACTCGGCGGGAGGTTCGTACGAGCAGTACTTC
TRBV12-3/TRBV12-4	NA	many	TRBJ2-6	CASSGVAGANVLTF	TGTGCCAGCAGCGGGGTTGCTGGGGCCAACGTCCTGACTTTC
TRBV20-1	TRBD2	NA	TRBJ2-3	CSAVVREAFWSTDTQYF	TGCAGTGCTGTCGTTCGGGAGGCCTTTTGGAGCACAGATACGCAGTATTTT
TRBV9	NA	NA	TRBJ2-1	CASSALMGSNEQFF	TGTGCCAGCAGCGCGCTAATGGGGAGCAATGAGCAGTTCTTC
TRBV5-1	NA	NA	TRBJ2-3	CASSLEETGITDTQYF	TGCGCCAGCAGCTTGGAGGAGACAGGAATCACAGATACGCAGTATTTT
TRBV10-3	NA	NA	TRBJ2-7	CAISDQATSSYEQYF	TGTGCCATCAGTGATCAGGCCACTTCATCCTACGAGCAGTACTTC
TRBV12-3/TRBV12-4	NA	few	TRBJ2-3	CASSLRGVGPGVMPQYF	TGTGCCAGCAGTTTAAGGGGCGTGGGGCCAGGGGTGATGCCGCAGTATTTT
TRBV5-1	NA	NA	TRBJ1-5	CASRAGAYNQPQHF	TGCGCCAGCCGTGCAGGCGCATACAATCAGCCCCAGCATTTT
TRBV28	NA	NA	TRBJ2-7	CASSPSKPCSYEQYF	TGTGCCAGCAGTCCCTCTAAGCCTTGCTCCTACGAGCAGTACTTC
TRBV28	TRBD1	few	TRBJ2-5	CASSEWDRGRPREQYF	TGTGCCAGCAGTGAGTGGGACAGGGGCCGCCCTAGAGAGCAGTACTTC
TRBV12-3/TRBV12-4	NA	NA	TRBJ2-5	CASSSVVWETQYF	TGTGCCAGCAGTTCGGTGGTCTGGGAGACCCAGTACTTC
TRBV4-1	NA	few	TRBJ1-6	CASSQVPSSSYNSPLHF	TGCGCCAGCAGCCAAGTTCCCAGTAGCTCCTATAATTCACCCCTCCACTTT
TRBV7-3	NA	once	TRBJ2-3	CASSLHGDFTDTQYF	TGTGCCAGCAGCTTACACGGGGACTTCACAGATACGCAGTATTTT
TRBV20-1	NA	NA	TRBJ1-1	CSVRVDRRNTEAFF	TGCAGTGTTAGAGTTGACAGAAGGAACACTGAAGCTTTCTTT
TRBV7-9	TRBD2	NA	TRBJ2-5	CASSLVVGSAGFQETQYF	TGTGCCAGCAGCTTAGTAGTGGGGTCAGCGGGATTCCAAGAGACCCAGTACTTC
TRBV10-3	TRBD1	NA	TRBJ1-1	CAISVRDRVTEAFF	TGTGCCATCAGTGTGAGGGACAGGGTTACTGAAGCTTTCTTT